The sequence of this T cell receptor (beta chain) was determined in a study of PD-L1 blockade in urothelial cancer. Looking at the study overall: Males with urothelial cancer arising in the bladder constituted about 90% of the roughly 29 patients. Blood samples had a median of about 150,000 T cells.

Assay used: immunoSEQ multiplex PCR; TCRdb lists only in-frame clones, some missing. In the table there are roughly 74,000 clones, roughly nine tenths of which are singletons. Germline CDR1 and CDR2: SGDLS and YYNGEE. Trimming pared 0 bases from V and 3 bases from J, leaving 27 bases between. This CDR3 spans 20 amino acids. The source was PBMCs, collected around atezolizumab (anti-PD-L1) treatment. The origin of this receptor is a woman in her 70s with urothelial cancer. The chain has TRBV9 and TRBJ1-2, with D maybe TRBD1 (5 bases). The CDR3 protein is CASSVGSGEGKHTEHYGYTF. CDR3 sequence (DNA): TGTGCCAGCAGCGTAGGTTCGGGGGAAGGGAAACACACCGAACACTATGGCTACACCTTC.